This T cell receptor beta chain was identified in a study of T cell changes during pregnancy in multiple sclerosis. With 5 bases removed from V and 2 bases from J, the gap between germline ends came to 4 bases. There are 11 residues in the CDR3. Germline V lookup: CDR1 SGHTA, CDR2 FQGNSA. The repertoire was sequenced with immunoSEQ multiplex PCR; TCRdb's copy has only in-frame clones and lacks some. The table has 40,000 or so clones, over 85% seen once. The TCR was taken from a female donor with multiple sclerosis, enrolled in a pregnancy study. The sample in question was CD4+ T cells from peripheral blood mononuclear cells, obtained before pregnancy. The gene calls are TRBV7-2 and TRBJ2-7, with D unresolved. This chain's CDR3 is CASSLTYEQYF. The CDR3 DNA is TGTGCCAGCAGCCTTACCTACGAGCAGTACTTC.